The next 28 T cell receptor beta chains were all read from a single sample in a study of CD8 T cells in Susac syndrome. A quantity of about 0.45 to 1 ug RNA underwent reverse transcription using random hexamers. Using its own MiXCR run on the immunoSEQ multiplex PCR reads, TCRdb lists one record per CDR3 protein. The profile shows some 77,000 distinct CDR3 sequences, approximately 93% of them singletons. Sequences were obtained from CD4+ T cells from PBMCs. The receptors shown here come from a human donor with Susac syndrome.

The V and J genes are TRBV2 and TRBJ2-2; 9 bases align to TRBD1. There are 16 residues in the CDR3. The V segment lost 2 bases and the J segment 6 bases; nucleotides outside the gene matches: 7. In germline, CDR1 is SNHLY, CDR2 FYNNEI. This CDR3 reads CASSEQGTGWSGELFF. In nucleotides, the CDR3 is TGTGCCAGCAGTGAACAGGGGACAGGGTGGTCCGGGGAGCTGTTTTTT.

The genes are TRBV5-5 and TRBJ2-3; D gene ambiguous. The CDR3 contains 15 residues. Germline CDR1 SGHKS, CDR2 YYEKEE (reference sequence). With 4 bases removed from V and 6 bases from J, the gap between germline ends came to 18 bases. Here the CDR3 reads CASSADPYHSDTQYF. The CDR3 DNA reads TGTGCCAGCAGCGCAGACCCGTATCACAGTGATACGCAGTATTTT.

V and J are TRBV6-5 and TRBJ2-3, with D hard to call. Trimming removed 7 bases at V and 0 bases at J, with 14 bases between. The CDR3 contains 15 residues. Germline loops: CDR1 MNHEY, CDR2 SVGAGI. CDR3 DNA: TGTGCCAGCAAAATTTACAGTACTAGCACAGATACGCAGTATTTT. Its translation is CASKIYSTSTDTQYF.

This chain links TRBV14 with TRBJ2-7, with a possible D match to TRBD1 (7 bases). CDR1 is SGHDN, CDR2 FVKESK, per germline. CDR3 size: 16 residues. Between the trimmed V and J ends, which lost 3 bases and 3 bases, there was a span of 18 bases. The CDR3 spells CASSHLGGQPYYEQYF. The CDR3 DNA follows: TGTGCCAGCAGCCACCTGGGGGGACAGCCTTACTACGAGCAGTACTTC.

This clonotype appeared a few times. V gene TRBV5-1 combines with J gene TRBJ1-2; D unclear. V lost 0 bases and J lost 4, with 13 bases in between. Germline assignment: CDR1 SGHRS and CDR2 YFSETQ. CDR3 size: 15 residues. CDR3 residues: CASSLDRPLGYGYTF. The CDR3 DNA is TGCGCCAGCAGCTTGGACAGACCGCTAGGCTATGGCTACACCTTC.

Worth noting for this clonotype: One end of the junction does not line up with germline, which may come from a read error. The chain combines TRBV7-2 with TRBJ2-7; TRBD1 matches at 7 bases. This CDR3 is built from 13 residues. Germline V lookup: CDR1 SGHTA, CDR2 FQGNSA. The CDR3 bases are TGTGCCAGCAGCCTCATCCCACAGGGGCATCAGAACTTC. Residues: CASSLIPQGHQNF.

The genes are TRBV6-2 or TRBV6-3 and TRBJ2-1; possible D gene TRBD1, 6 bases. Germline CDR1 and CDR2: MNHEY and SVGEGT. The CDR3 covers 13 residues. The germline V and J ends were trimmed by 10 bases and 2 bases, with 12 bases remaining between them. The CDR3 bases are TGTGCCATTCAACAGGGAACCTACAATGAGCAGTTCTTC. Protein product: CAIQQGTYNEQFF.

The gene calls are TRBV11-2 and TRBJ2-2; D ambiguous. The ends were cut back, 4 bases at V and 0 bases at J, with 12 bases in the middle. This CDR3 is built from 16 residues. In germline, CDR1 is SGHAT, CDR2 FQNNGV. As DNA, the CDR3 is TGTGCCAGCAGCTCCCCGTTCTATGCGAACACCGGGGAGCTGTTTTTT. Translation: CASSSPFYANTGELFF.

This chain uses TRBV5-1 with TRBJ2-5; D perhaps matches TRBD1 (7 bases). V gave up 0 bases and J gave up 7 bases, with 16 bases separating them. This CDR3 region has 15 residues. CDR1 and CDR2 (germline): SGHRS, YFSETQ. CDR3: CASSLAERGRGTQYF. The CDR3 nucleotides are TGCGCCAGCAGCTTGGCCGAAAGGGGGCGGGGGACCCAGTACTTC.

The genes are TRBV5-1 and TRBJ2-1; no reliable D call. Germline V CDR1 and CDR2: SGHRS, YFSETQ. The CDR3 extends over 13 amino acids. The V end lost 5 bases, the J end lost 1 base, and 7 bases lay between the germline ends. CDR3 sequence: CASSPFSYNEQFF. Written as DNA, the CDR3 is TGCGCCAGCAGTCCGTTTTCCTACAATGAGCAGTTCTTC.

The chain carries TRBV3-1 and TRBJ2-7; 8 nucleotides align to TRBD1. The germline gives CDR1 LGHDT, CDR2 YNNKEL (reference sequence). After removal of 2 bases from V and 2 bases from J, the junction contained 20 bases not matched to a gene. The CDR3 covers 20 residues. The DNA of the CDR3 is TGTGCCAGCAGCCAATCGTCCCAAAGATTACGGATCAGGGGGCCCTACGAGCAGTACTTC. It yields the protein CASSQSSQRLRIRGPYEQYF.

The genes are TRBV28 and TRBJ2-2; D uncertain. The CDR3 sequence is 17 residues long. V was trimmed by 2 bases and J by 4 bases, leaving 17 bases between them. Germline CDR1 is MDHEN and CDR2 is SYDVKM. CDR3 residues: CASSLIFVSGSTGELFF. DNA of the CDR3: TGTGCCAGCAGTTTAATTTTTGTCTCGGGTTCCACCGGGGAGCTGTTTTTT.

The chain combines TRBV5-8 with TRBJ1-5; TRBD1 matches 7 bases. Germline CDR1 SGHTS, CDR2 YDEGEE. Trimming at V came to 3 bases and at J to 7 bases, leaving 13 bases not matched to a gene. CDR3 length: 16 residues. CDR3 loop: CASSSPPRGKSQPQHF. The CDR3 DNA reads TGTGCCAGCAGCTCCCCCCCCAGGGGGAAGAGCCAGCCCCAGCATTTT.

The CDR3 region has the DNA TGTGCCAGCAGCCAGGGGACAGGGGGCCTTTCTGGGGCCAACGTCCTGACTTTC. Translation gives CASSQGTGGLSGANVLTF. V gene TRBV4-2 combines with J gene TRBJ2-6; 12 nucleotides match TRBD1. Trimming took 3 bases from V and 1 from J; bases not matched to a gene: 4. The length of the CDR3 is 18 residues. Germline loops: CDR1 LGHNA, CDR2 YNFKEQ.

The chain uses TRBV9 and TRBJ2-1; 10 bases line up with TRBD2. V lost 0 bases, J lost 3 bases, and 3 bases stayed unmatched. The germline gives CDR1 SGDLS, CDR2 YYNGEE. The CDR3 covers 16 residues. CDR3 in DNA: TGTGCCAGCAGCGTAGCAACTAGCGGGAACTACAATGAGCAGTTCTTC. It is translated as CASSVATSGNYNEQFF.

This chain joins TRBV18 and TRBJ1-1; no clear D. Germline V gene sequence: CDR1 KGHSH, CDR2 LQKENI. This CDR3 is built from 13 residues. Trimming stripped 3 bases from V and 0 bases from J, with 5 bases between. The CDR3 here is CASSPAMNTEAFF. DNA for the CDR3: TGTGCCAGCTCACCGGCCATGAACACTGAAGCTTTCTTT.

The chain links TRBV5-6 to TRBJ2-1, with D hard to call. V lost 0 bases, J lost 6 bases, and 16 bases lay in between. Germline CDR1 reads SGHDT; CDR2 reads YYEEEE. This CDR3 is built from 16 residues. The CDR3 sequence: CASSLVQGPGVNEQFF. CDR3 DNA sequence: TGTGCCAGCAGCTTGGTGCAAGGTCCCGGAGTCAATGAGCAGTTCTTC.

On this clonotype: The junction departs from germline at one end; a sequencing error may be responsible. V is TRBV7-7 and J is TRBJ2-5; D tentatively reads TRBD1 or TRBD2 (5 bases each). The CDR3 spans 16 residues. Germline lookup yields CDR1 SSHAT and CDR2 FNYEAQ (reference sequence). CDR3: CASSLTPGTQAETQYF. In DNA, the CDR3 is TGTGCTAGCAGTCTAACTCCCGGGACCCAAGCGGAGACCCAGTACTTC.

This chain links TRBV18 with TRBJ2-7, with 8 nucleotides matching TRBD1. V dropped 4 bases and J dropped 3; count of bases not matched to a gene: 8. This CDR3 is 15 amino acids long. The germline gives CDR1 KGHSH, CDR2 LQKENI. CDR3 amino acids: CASSRRTGSSYEQYF. CDR3 nucleotides: TGTGCCAGCTCACGAAGGACAGGGAGCAGCTACGAGCAGTACTTC.

The chain employs TRBV7-9 and TRBJ1-2, with TRBD1 matching over 7 bases. CDR3 length: 15 residues. CDR1 is SEHNR and CDR2 is FQNEAQ in the germline V gene (reference sequence). V was pared by 5 bases and J by 4 bases, with 10 bases of the junction left unmatched. This CDR3 reads CASSLGGQQAYGYTF. DNA of the CDR3: TGTGCCAGCAGCCTAGGGGGACAGCAGGCCTATGGCTACACCTTC.

The table lists this clonotype with a count of one. The V and J genes are TRBV29-1 and TRBJ1-2, with D perhaps TRBD1 (6 bases). The germline gives CDR1 SQVTM, CDR2 ANQGSEA. The germline V and J ends were trimmed by 6 bases and 4 bases, with 21 bases remaining between them. The CDR3 loop spans 15 amino acids. In DNA, the CDR3 is TGCAGCGTGCTCATTTCAGGGGTAAACGGCTATGGCTACACCTTC. It specifies CSVLISGVNGYGYTF.

The chain employs TRBV20-1 and TRBJ1-5; TRBD1 is a possible D gene (5 bases). Trimming shortened V by 2 bases and J by 0 bases, and 17 bases separated the two germline ends. The V gene's germline CDR1 is DFQATT and CDR2 SNEGSKA (reference sequence). The CDR3 consists of 17 residues. CDR3 residues: CSARLPSGGNSNQPQHF. CDR3 nucleotides: TGCAGTGCTAGACTCCCCTCGGGGGGTAATAGCAATCAGCCCCAGCATTTT.

The chain has TRBV5-5 and TRBJ2-3; D remains unclear. The CDR3 spans 12 residues. Germline loops: CDR1 SGHKS, CDR2 YYEKEE (reference sequence). The germline V and J ends were trimmed by 3 bases and 1 base, with 3 bases remaining between them. The CDR3 DNA reads as TGTGCCAGCAGCTGGCGCACAGATACGCAGTATTTT. Translation gives CASSWRTDTQYF.

The CDR3, as DNA: TGTGCCAGCAGTGTCCGACGACAGGCTAACTATGGCTACACCTTC. As protein: CASSVRRQANYGYTF. The chain recombines TRBV12-3 or TRBV12-4 with TRBJ1-2, with D maybe TRBD1 (6 bases). V lost 5 bases to trimming and J lost 0 bases, with 13 bases between them. The CDR3 is 15 amino acids.

The chain uses TRBV9 and TRBJ2-3; D uncertain. This CDR3 region has 13 residues. Germline-derived CDR1 and CDR2 are SGDLS and YYNGEE. V lost 1 base, J lost 4 bases, and 7 bases lay in between. Here the CDR3 DNA reads TGTGCCAGCAGCGTAAGTCCACCAGATACGCAGTATTTT. Residues: CASSVSPPDTQYF.

The rearrangement uses TRBV19 and TRBJ2-7, with D perhaps matching TRBD1 (6 bases). The CDR3 is 14 residues long. Trimming took 4 bases from V and 11 from J, leaving 21 bases between them. Germline V lookup: CDR1 LNHDA, CDR2 SQIVND (reference sequence). This chain's CDR3 is CASSTGTSDRRKYF. The CDR3 DNA follows: TGTGCCAGTAGTACTGGGACCTCCGACAGGAGAAAGTACTTC.

As DNA, the CDR3 is TGCAGTGATTGGGCTTTGAACACTGAAGCTTTCTTT. It is translated as CSDWALNTEAFF. The chain joins TRBV20-1 to TRBJ1-1; unclear D gene. CDR3 length: 12 amino acids. Germline loops: CDR1 DFQATT, CDR2 SNEGSKA (reference sequence). The V and J ends lost 7 bases and 0 bases respectively, with 9 bases between them.

This clonotype was seen once. The gene calls are TRBV19 and TRBJ1-6; D uncertain. The CDR3 consists of 14 residues. Trimming pared 5 bases from V and 4 bases from J, leaving 9 bases between. Germline assignment: CDR1 LNHDA and CDR2 SQIVND (reference sequence). DNA of the CDR3: TGTGCCAGTAGTTCGCAGCATTATAATTCACCCCTCCACTTT. Its translation: CASSSQHYNSPLHF. The full variable domain, in which reference TRBV19 and TRBJ1-6 provide the parts outside the CDR3, is DGGITQSPKYLFRKEGQNVTLSCEQNLNHDAMYWYRQDPGQGLRLIYYSQIVNDFQKGDIAEGYSVSREKKESFPLTVTSAQKNPTAFYLCASSSQHYNSPLHFGNGTRLTVT.